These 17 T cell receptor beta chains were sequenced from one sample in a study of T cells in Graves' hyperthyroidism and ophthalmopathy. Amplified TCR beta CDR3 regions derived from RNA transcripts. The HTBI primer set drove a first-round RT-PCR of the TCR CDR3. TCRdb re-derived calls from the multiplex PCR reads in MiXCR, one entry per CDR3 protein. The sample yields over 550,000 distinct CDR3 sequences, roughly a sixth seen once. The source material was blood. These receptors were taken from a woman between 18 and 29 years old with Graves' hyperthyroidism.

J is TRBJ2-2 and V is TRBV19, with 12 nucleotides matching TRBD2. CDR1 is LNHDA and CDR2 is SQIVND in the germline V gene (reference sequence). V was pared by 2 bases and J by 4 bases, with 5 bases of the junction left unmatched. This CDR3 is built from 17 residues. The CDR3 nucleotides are TGTGCCAGTAGTATACGACTAGCGGGAGTGGGCACCGGGGAGCTGTTTTTT. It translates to CASSIRLAGVGTGELFF.

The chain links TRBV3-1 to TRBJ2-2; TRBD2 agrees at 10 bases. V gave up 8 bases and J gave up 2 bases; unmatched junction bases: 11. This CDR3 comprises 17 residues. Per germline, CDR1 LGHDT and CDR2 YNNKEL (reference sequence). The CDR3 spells CASDLPRLAGNTGELFF. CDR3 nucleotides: TGTGCCAGCGATCTCCCGAGACTAGCGGGTAACACCGGGGAGCTGTTTTTT.

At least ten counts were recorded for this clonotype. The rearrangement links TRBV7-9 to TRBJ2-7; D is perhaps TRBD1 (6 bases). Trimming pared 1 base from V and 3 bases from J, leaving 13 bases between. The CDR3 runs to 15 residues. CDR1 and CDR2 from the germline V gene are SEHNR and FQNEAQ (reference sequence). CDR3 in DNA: TGTGCCAGCAGCTTAGGGACAGCCGGATTCTACGAGCAGTACTTC. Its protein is CASSLGTAGFYEQYF.

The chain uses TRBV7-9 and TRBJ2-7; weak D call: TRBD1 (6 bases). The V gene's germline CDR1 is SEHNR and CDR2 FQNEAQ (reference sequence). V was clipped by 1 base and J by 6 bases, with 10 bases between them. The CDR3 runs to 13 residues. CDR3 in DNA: TGTGCCAGCAGCTTAGAGGGCAGGGGCGAGCAGTACTTC. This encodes CASSLEGRGEQYF. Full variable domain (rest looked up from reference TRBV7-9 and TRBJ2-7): DTGVSQNPRHKITKRGQNVTFRCDPISEHNRLYWYRQTLGQGPEFLTYFQNEAQLEKSRLLSDRFSAERPKGSFSTLEIQRTEQGDSAMYLCASSLEGRGEQYFGPGTRLTVT.

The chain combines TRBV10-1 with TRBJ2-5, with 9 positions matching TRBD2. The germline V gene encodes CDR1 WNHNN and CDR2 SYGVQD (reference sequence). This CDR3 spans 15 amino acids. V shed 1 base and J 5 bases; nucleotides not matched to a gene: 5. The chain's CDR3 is CASSEWGGRDETQYF. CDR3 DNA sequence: TGCGCCAGCAGTGAGTGGGGCGGGAGGGACGAGACCCAGTACTTC.

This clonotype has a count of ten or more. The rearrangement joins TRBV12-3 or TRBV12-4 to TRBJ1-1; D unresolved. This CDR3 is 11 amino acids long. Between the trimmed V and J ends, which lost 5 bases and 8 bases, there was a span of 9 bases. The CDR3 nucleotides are TGTGCCAGCAGTAGACCTTCAGAAGCTTTCTTT. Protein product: CASSRPSEAFF.

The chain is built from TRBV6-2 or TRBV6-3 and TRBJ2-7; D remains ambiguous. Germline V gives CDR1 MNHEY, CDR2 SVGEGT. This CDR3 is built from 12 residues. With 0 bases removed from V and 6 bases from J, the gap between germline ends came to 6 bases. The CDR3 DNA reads TGTGCCAGCAGTTACTCCCGGGTCGAGCAGTACTTC. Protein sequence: CASSYSRVEQYF.

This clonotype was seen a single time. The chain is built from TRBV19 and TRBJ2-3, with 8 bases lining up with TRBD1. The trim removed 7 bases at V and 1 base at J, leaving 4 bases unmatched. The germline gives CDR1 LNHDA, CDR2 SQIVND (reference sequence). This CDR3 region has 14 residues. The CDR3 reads CASNPGQGTDTQYF. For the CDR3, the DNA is TGTGCCAGTAATCCGGGACAGGGCACAGATACGCAGTATTTT.

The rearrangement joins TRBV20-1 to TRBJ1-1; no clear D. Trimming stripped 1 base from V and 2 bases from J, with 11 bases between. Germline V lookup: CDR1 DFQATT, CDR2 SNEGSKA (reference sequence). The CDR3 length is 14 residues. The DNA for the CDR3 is TGCAGTGCTAGAGTTGGCAGCCCTAACACTGAAGCTTTCTTT. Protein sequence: CSARVGSPNTEAFF.

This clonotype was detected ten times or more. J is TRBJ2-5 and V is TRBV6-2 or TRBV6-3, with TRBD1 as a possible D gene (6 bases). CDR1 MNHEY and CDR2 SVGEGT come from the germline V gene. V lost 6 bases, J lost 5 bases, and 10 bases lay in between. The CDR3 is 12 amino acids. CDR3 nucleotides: TGTGCCAGCAGATGGCAGGGGGAGACCCAGTACTTC. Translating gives CASRWQGETQYF.

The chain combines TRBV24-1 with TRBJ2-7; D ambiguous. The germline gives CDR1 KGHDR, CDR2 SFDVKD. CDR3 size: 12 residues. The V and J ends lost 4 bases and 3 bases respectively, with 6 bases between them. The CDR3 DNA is TGTGCCACCAGTGACAGAGACTACGAGCAGTACTTC. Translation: CATSDRDYEQYF.

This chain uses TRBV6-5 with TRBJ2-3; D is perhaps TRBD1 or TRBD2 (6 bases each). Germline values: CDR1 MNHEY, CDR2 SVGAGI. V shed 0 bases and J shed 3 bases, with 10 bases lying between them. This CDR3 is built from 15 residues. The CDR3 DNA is TGTGCCAGCAGTTACTCGCTAGGGGGGACAGATACGCAGTATTTT. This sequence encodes CASSYSLGGTDTQYF.

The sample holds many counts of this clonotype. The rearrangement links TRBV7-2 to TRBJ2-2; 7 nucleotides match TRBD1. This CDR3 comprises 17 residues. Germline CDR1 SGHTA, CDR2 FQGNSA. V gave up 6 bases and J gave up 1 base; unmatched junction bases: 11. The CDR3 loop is CASRPNRDRENTGELFF. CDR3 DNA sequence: TGTGCCAGCAGACCGAATCGGGACAGAGAGAACACCGGGGAGCTGTTTTTT.

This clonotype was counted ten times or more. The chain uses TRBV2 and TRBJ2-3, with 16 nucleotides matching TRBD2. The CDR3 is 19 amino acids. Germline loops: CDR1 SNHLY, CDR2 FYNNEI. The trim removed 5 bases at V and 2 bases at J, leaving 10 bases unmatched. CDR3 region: CASSQTGTSGGAHTDTQYF. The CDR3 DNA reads TGTGCCAGCAGTCAAACCGGGACTAGCGGGGGGGCCCACACAGATACGCAGTATTTT. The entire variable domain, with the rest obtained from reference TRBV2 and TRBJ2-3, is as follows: EPEVTQTPSHQVTQMGQEVILRCVPISNHLYFYWYRQILGQKVEFLVSFYNNEISEKSEIFDDQFSVERPDGSNFTLKIRSTKLEDSAMYFCASSQTGTSGGAHTDTQYFGPGTRLTVL.

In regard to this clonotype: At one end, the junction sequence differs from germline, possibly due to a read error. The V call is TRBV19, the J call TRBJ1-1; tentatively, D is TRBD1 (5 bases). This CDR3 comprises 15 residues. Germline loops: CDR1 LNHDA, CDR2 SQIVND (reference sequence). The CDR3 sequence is CDSSIVGSGVIGAFF. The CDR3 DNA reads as TGTGACAGTAGTATAGTTGGGTCGGGGGTTATCGGAGCTTTCTTT.

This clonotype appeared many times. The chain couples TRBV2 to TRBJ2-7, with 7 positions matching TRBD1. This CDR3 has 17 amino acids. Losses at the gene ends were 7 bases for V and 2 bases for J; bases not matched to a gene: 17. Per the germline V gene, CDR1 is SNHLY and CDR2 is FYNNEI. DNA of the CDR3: TGTGCCAGCACTCGAGACCTTCCGGGACAGTATGCCTACGAGCAGTACTTC. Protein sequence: CASTRDLPGQYAYEQYF.

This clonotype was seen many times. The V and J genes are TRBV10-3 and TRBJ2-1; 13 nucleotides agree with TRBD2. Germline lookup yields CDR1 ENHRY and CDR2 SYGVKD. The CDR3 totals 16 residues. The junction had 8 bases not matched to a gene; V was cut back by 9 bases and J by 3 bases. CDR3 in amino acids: CAIRVGTSGDYNEQFF. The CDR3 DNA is TGTGCCATTAGAGTCGGGACTAGCGGGGACTACAATGAGCAGTTCTTC.